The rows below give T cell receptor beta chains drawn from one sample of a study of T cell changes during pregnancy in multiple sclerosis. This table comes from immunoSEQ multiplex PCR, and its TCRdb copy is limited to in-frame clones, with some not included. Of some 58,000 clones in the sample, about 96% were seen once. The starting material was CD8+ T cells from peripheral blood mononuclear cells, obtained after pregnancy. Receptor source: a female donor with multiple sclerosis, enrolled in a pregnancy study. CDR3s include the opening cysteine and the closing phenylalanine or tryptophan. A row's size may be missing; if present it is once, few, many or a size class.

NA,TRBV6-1,CASRRVGAHYEQYF
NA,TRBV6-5,CASSYSTGLQETQYF
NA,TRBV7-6,CASSLTSGDTQYF
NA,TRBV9,CASSAGTRSSYEQYF
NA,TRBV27,CASSPIGGIYGYTF
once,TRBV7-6,CTRGRERVNTQYF
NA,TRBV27,CASSLSGQGADEKLFF
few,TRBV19,CASSFLAGEGTDTQYF
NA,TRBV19,CASHSGYTEAFF
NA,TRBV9,CASSVGGRQGEQYF
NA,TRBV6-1,CASSDRVNYGYTF
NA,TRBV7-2,CASSTERPEQYF
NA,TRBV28,CASSLPLGQTGGYTF
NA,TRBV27,CASSSSRDTQYF
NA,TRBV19,CASSIGGRGTEAFF
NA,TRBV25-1,CASSDLLAHEQFF
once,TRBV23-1,CASSPRQGSTNEKLFF
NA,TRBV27,CASSFTGGPFSNQPQHF
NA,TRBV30,CAWTSRGKVYTIYF
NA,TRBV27,CASGDFSYEQYF
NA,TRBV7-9,CASSAGTSGSYEQYF
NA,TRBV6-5,CASSKAGDTQYF
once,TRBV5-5,CASSLRGSYEQYF
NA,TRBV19,CASSRPQTGLDEKLFF
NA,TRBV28,CASSLGTGGYEQYF
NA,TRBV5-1,CASSWREAYNEQFF
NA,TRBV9,CASSGEGLQFF
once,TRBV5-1,CASSLVGLGDEQYF
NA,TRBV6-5,CASSLSGGSYNEQFF
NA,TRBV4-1,CASSHLSGDNSYEQYF
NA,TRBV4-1,CASSQKGLAGGPLGDEQFF
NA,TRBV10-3,CAISELAGGIADTQYF
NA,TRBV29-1,CSVVLAGGWETQYF
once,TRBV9,CASSAPQGDEKLFF
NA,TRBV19,CASSIFDAGEKLFF
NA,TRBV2,CASSEETVTNEKLFF
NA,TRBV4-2,CASSQEGDTGNTGELFF
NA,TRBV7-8,CASSLPGQGAYEQYF
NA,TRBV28,CASRPSGTGRTDTQYF
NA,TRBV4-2,CASSPEGLAGKDTQYF
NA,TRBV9,CASSGTGELFF
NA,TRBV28,CASSLSANTGELFF
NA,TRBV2,CASSLGQGNTDTQYF
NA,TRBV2,CASSEEPTGELDQPQHF
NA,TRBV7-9,CASSGGGGTDTQYF
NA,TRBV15,CATRGAGLAAIDEQFF
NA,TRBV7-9,CASSSGGETQYF
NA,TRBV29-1,CSVDDRCYEQYF
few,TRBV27,CASSLGWGHQPQHF
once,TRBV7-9,CASSLVTVDSPLHF